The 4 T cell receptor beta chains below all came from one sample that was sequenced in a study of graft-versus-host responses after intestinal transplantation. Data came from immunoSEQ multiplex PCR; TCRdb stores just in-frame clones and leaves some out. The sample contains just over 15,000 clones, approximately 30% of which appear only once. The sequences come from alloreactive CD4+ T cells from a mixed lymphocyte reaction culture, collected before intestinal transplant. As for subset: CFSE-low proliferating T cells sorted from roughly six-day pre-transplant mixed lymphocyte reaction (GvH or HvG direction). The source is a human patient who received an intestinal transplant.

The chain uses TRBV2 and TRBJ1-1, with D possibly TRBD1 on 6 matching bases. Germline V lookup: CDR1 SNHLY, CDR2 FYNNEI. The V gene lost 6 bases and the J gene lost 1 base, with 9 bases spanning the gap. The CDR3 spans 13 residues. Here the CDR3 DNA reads TGTGCCAGCAGCACACAGGGGAACACTGAAGCTTTCTTT. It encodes CASSTQGNTEAFF.

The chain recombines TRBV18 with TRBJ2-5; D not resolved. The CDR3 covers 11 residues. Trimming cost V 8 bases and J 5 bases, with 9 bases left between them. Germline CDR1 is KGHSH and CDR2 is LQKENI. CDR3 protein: CASTYGETQYF. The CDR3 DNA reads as TGTGCCAGCACCTACGGGGAGACCCAGTACTTC.

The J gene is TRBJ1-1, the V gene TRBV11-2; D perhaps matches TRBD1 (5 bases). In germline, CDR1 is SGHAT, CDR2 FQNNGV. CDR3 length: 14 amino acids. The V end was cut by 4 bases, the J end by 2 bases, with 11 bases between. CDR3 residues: CASSSRTTNTEAFF. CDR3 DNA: TGTGCCAGCAGCTCGCGGACAACCAACACTGAAGCTTTCTTT.

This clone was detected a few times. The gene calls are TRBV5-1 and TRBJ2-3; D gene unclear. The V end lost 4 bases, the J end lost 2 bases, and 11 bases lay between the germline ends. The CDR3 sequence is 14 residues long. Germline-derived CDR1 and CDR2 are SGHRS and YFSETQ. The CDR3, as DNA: TGCGCCAGCAGCGAAAAACAGACCACAGATACGCAGTATTTT. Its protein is CASSEKQTTDTQYF.